This entry features one T cell receptor beta chain sequence. Deletions cut 0 bases from V and 5 bases from J, with 11 bases between. This CDR3 spans 14 amino acids. Germline CDR1 reads KGHSH; CDR2 reads LQKENI. The sample comes from a study of cytomegalovirus exposure and HLA in healthy donors. PCR involved 60 Vbeta and 13 Jbeta primers. Profiling relied on immunoSEQ multiplex PCR, and the TCRdb table lists in-frame clones only, not all of them. The table shows over 120,000 clones, with 70% to 85% occurring only once. The chain combines TRBV18 with TRBJ2-7; tentatively, D is TRBD1 (5 bases). The sample taken for sequencing was PBMCs. This receptor was obtained from a man aged 25 to 45 in good health and CMV-seropositive. The CDR3 DNA reads as TGTGCCAGCTCACCACCGGTCCGCAGGGACGAGCAGTACTTC. It encodes CASSPPVRRDEQYF. The whole variable domain, remainder taken from reference TRBV18 and TRBJ2-7, is NAGVMQNPRHLVRRRGQEARLRCSPMKGHSHVYWYRQLPEEGLKFMVYLQKENIIDESGMPKERFSAEFPKEGPSILRIQQVVRGDSAAYFCASSPPVRRDEQYFGPGTRLTVT.